What follows are 14 T cell receptor beta chains derived from one specimen sequenced in a study of shared clonotypes between healthy human individuals. Only in-frame clones appear in the TCRdb table, and some are missing; sequencing was by immunoSEQ multiplex PCR. The data hold approximately 1,500,000 clones, with under 99% observed a single time. The sample consisted of naive CD4+ T cells sorted from blood. Subset: CD45RA+ positively selected. The receptors shown here come from a man under 40 in good health.

V usage is TRBV28 and J usage is TRBJ2-7, with 8 bases identical to TRBD1. Unmatched junction bases numbered 14, after V lost 3 bases and J lost 13 bases. Per the germline V gene, CDR1 is MDHEN and CDR2 is SYDVKM. The CDR3 contains 14 residues. The chain's CDR3 is CASSFLQGASGIYF. The DNA of the CDR3 is TGTGCCAGCAGTTTTCTGCAGGGGGCTTCAGGTATCTACTTC.

This chain joins TRBV29-1 and TRBJ2-1; 11 bases map to TRBD2. Trimming at V came to 6 bases and at J to 9 bases, leaving 10 bases not matched to a gene. Germline V CDR1 and CDR2: SQVTM, ANQGSEA. The CDR3 covers 14 residues. CDR3 in amino acids: CSVLTSGSLGEQFF. In DNA, the CDR3 is TGCAGCGTCTTAACTAGCGGGAGTTTAGGTGAGCAGTTCTTC.

J is TRBJ2-3 and V is TRBV5-1; TRBD2 aligns across 9 bases. The CDR3 has 18 residues. Germline V gene lookup returns CDR1 SGHRS and CDR2 YFSETQ. J gave up 1 base and V 1 base, and 10 bases lay outside the gene matches. CDR3 DNA sequence: TGCGCCAGCAGCTTGCCCCTAGCGGGATTAACGGGCACAGATACGCAGTATTTT. Translated, it gives CASSLPLAGLTGTDTQYF.

The chain links TRBV19 to TRBJ1-3, with a possible D match to TRBD1 (6 bases). Germline V gene sequence: CDR1 LNHDA, CDR2 SQIVND (reference sequence). Trimming removed 8 bases from V and 4 bases from J, with 15 bases in between. The CDR3 has 14 residues. The CDR3 protein is CASSAGDSGNTIYF. In DNA form, the CDR3 reads TGTGCCAGTTCCGCAGGGGATTCAGGAAACACCATATATTTT.

The chain carries TRBV11-2 and TRBJ1-2, with TRBD1 matching over 8 bases. The CDR3 extends over 15 amino acids. V lost 0 bases and J lost 4; bases outside the gene matches: 4. Germline CDR1 SGHAT, CDR2 FQNNGV. CDR3 sequence (DNA): TGTGCCAGCAGCTTAGAAGCTCAGGGGGCCTATGGCTACACCTTC. Encoded protein: CASSLEAQGAYGYTF.

The chain recombines TRBV18 with TRBJ2-6; the D is unclear. This CDR3 comprises 17 residues. V was pared by 2 bases and J by 2 bases, with 13 bases between. Germline V gene sequence: CDR1 KGHSH, CDR2 LQKENI. CDR3 in DNA: TGTGCCAGCTCACCAGGGCTTTCTGGGGCTGGGGCCAACGTCCTGACTTTC. Translated, it gives CASSPGLSGAGANVLTF.

V usage is TRBV9 and J usage is TRBJ1-5; 7 nucleotides match TRBD1. V was clipped by 5 bases and J by 3 bases; unmatched bases: 5. There are 14 residues in the CDR3. The germline V gene has CDR1 SGDLS and CDR2 YYNGEE. The DNA of the CDR3 is TGTGCCAGCAGTAAGACAGGGTTCAATCAGCCCCAGCATTTT. Amino acid sequence: CASSKTGFNQPQHF.

This chain links TRBV6-1 with TRBJ2-7, with 7 positions matching TRBD1. From germline, CDR1 is MNHNS and CDR2 SASEGT. The CDR3 contains 14 residues. V lost 2 bases and J lost 9; bases outside the gene matches: 10. Here the CDR3 reads CASSEHRGGLGQYF. The DNA of the CDR3 is TGTGCCAGCAGTGAACACAGGGGCGGATTGGGGCAGTACTTC.

This clone was seen a single time. This chain links TRBV4-1 with TRBJ2-7, with 8 nucleotides matching TRBD2. V trimming: 1 base; J trimming: 1 base; junction bases outside the gene matches: 6. The CDR3 is 16 amino acids. Germline V gene data show CDR1 as MGHRA and CDR2 as YSYEKL. The DNA of the CDR3 is TGCGCCAGCAGCCAAGCCTTTGCGGGAGGTTCCTACGAGCAGTACTTC. Its protein product is CASSQAFAGGSYEQYF.

The V and J genes are TRBV18 and TRBJ2-2; D assignment may be TRBD1 or TRBD2 (6 bases each). The length of the CDR3 is 14 residues. Germline V gives CDR1 KGHSH, CDR2 LQKENI. V was shortened by 3 bases and J by 6 bases, with 11 bases between the two germline ends. The CDR3 here is CASSPGGASGELFF. The CDR3 bases are TGTGCCAGCTCACCCGGGGGCGCGTCCGGGGAGCTGTTTTTT.

The CDR3 nucleotides are TGTGCCAGCAGCTTAGGGGTTAGCGGGGATTCCTCCTACGAGCAGTACTTC. This translates into CASSLGVSGDSSYEQYF. This chain connects TRBV7-2 to TRBJ2-7, with 8 positions matching TRBD2. V lost 1 base and J lost 0; bases outside the gene matches: 8. Germline V gene lookup returns CDR1 SGHTA and CDR2 FQGNSA. This CDR3 has 17 residues.

In regard to this clone: Other DNA variants within this sample encode the same CDR3. The genes are TRBV5-1 and TRBJ1-2; 9 nucleotides line up with TRBD1. Germline CDR1 is SGHRS and CDR2 is YFSETQ. The CDR3 is 13 amino acids. V shed 5 bases and J 3 bases; nucleotides not matched to a gene: 2. In DNA form, the CDR3 reads TGCGCCAGCAGTCGGACAGGGGACTATGGCTACACCTTC. Translated: CASSRTGDYGYTF.

The chain joins TRBV28 to TRBJ1-1, with D possibly matching TRBD1 (6 bases). The CDR3 extends over 12 amino acids. With 6 bases removed from V and 11 bases from J, the gap between germline ends came to 16 bases. The germline V gene has CDR1 MDHEN and CDR2 SYDVKM. CDR3 protein: CASRSPGARAFF. Here the CDR3 DNA reads TGTGCCAGCAGGTCCCCGGGGGCCCGGGCTTTCTTT.

The rearrangement uses TRBV5-1 and TRBJ1-1; D remains ambiguous. V lost 1 base and J lost 2, with 12 bases in between. The CDR3 has 15 amino acids. The germline V gene encodes CDR1 SGHRS and CDR2 YFSETQ. CDR3 nucleotides: TGCGCCAGCAGCTTGAAGGTCAGCTCCAACACTGAAGCTTTCTTT. Residues: CASSLKVSSNTEAFF. The entire variable domain, with the rest obtained from reference TRBV5-1 and TRBJ1-1, is as follows: KAGVTQTPRYLIKTRGQQVTLSCSPISGHRSVSWYQQTPGQGLQFLFEYFSETQRNKGNFPGRFSGRQFSNSRSEMNVSTLELGDSALYLCASSLKVSSNTEAFFGQGTRLTVV.